The 6 T cell receptor beta chains below all came from one sample that was sequenced in a study of tumor-infiltrating lymphocytes in primary liver carcinoma. Unsorted whole blood yielded the blood RNA, and germline DNA was also extracted. Priming with a constant-region primer yielded TCR beta cDNA from 450 to 550 ng total RNA. TCR beta libraries came from three nested multiplex PCR rounds using slightly modified ARM-PCR. The first two PCR rounds, roughly 10 cycles each, used TRBV1-TRBV30 forward primers and a C-beta reverse primer. TCRdb passed the multiplex PCR reads through MiXCR, listing each CDR3 protein once. This table holds fewer than 400,000 distinct CDR3 sequences, roughly two thirds found once. Sequencing was done on a sample of peripheral blood. These TCRs come from a man in his forties with primary liver carcinoma and hepatitis B virus infection.

This clonotype was counted ten times or more. For the CDR3, the DNA is TGTGCCAGCAGTGAATCCCGTTCAGGAGGCTACACCTTC. The encoded protein is CASSESRSGGYTF. The chain is built from TRBV6-1 and TRBJ1-2; D unclear. The CDR3 sequence is 13 residues long. Per germline, CDR1 MNHNS and CDR2 SASEGT. Trimming left V 2 bases short and J 8 bases short, with 12 bases between.

The V call is TRBV4-1, the J call TRBJ2-7; 11 bases line up with TRBD1. The V gene end was trimmed by 4 bases and the J gene end by 7 bases; junction bases not matched to a gene: 6. Germline CDR1 is MGHRA and CDR2 is YSYEKL. The CDR3 has 14 residues. The CDR3: CASSLLGQGGEQYF. The CDR3 DNA reads TGCGCCAGCAGCCTACTGGGACAGGGGGGGGAGCAGTACTTC.

Comment on this clonotype: It is likely a read error, because the conserved phenylalanine at the end of the CDR3 is missing. The rearrangement joins TRBV6-5 to TRBJ1-2; tentatively, D is TRBD1 (5 bases). From germline, CDR1 is MNHEY and CDR2 SVGAGI. The germline V and J ends were trimmed by 4 bases and 5 bases, with 20 bases remaining between them. The CDR3 runs to 16 residues. The CDR3 DNA sequence: TGTGCCAGCAGTTTTACCGGGACCGAGTCGTCATATGGCTACACCATC. It encodes CASSFTGTESSYGYTI.

This clonotype was seen ten or more times. The chain employs TRBV10-3 and TRBJ2-5; D may be TRBD2 (6 bases). CDR3 length equals 15 residues. Germline V gene data show CDR1 as ENHRY and CDR2 as SYGVKD. V lost 6 bases and J 2 bases, leaving 16 bases between the germline ends. This CDR3 is CAIRGGGNGQETQYF. DNA for the CDR3: TGTGCCATCAGGGGAGGCGGGAATGGGCAAGAGACCCAGTACTTC.

The count of this clonotype is one. The chain links TRBV5-1 to TRBJ2-3; 8 bases map to TRBD2. Germline values: CDR1 SGHRS, CDR2 YFSETQ. With V trimmed by 6 bases and J by 2 bases, 5 bases remained unmatched. The CDR3 is 14 amino acids. As DNA, the CDR3 is TGCGCCAGCAACTATAGCGGGGTCACAGATACGCAGTATTTT. Translation gives CASNYSGVTDTQYF.

Notes on this clonotype: Since the CDR3 does not end with the conserved phenylalanine or tryptophan, this likely comes from a read error. The chain couples TRBV6-5 to TRBJ2-7, with TRBD1 as a possible D gene (5 bases). Deletions cut 0 bases from V and 3 bases from J, with 12 bases between. Looked up from germline, CDR1 is MNHEY and CDR2 is SVGAGI. This CDR3 region has 15 residues. The DNA of the CDR3 is TGTGCCAGCAGTTACTCGCCCCAGGGTGGCTACGAGCAGTACTCG. It specifies CASSYSPQGGYEQYS.